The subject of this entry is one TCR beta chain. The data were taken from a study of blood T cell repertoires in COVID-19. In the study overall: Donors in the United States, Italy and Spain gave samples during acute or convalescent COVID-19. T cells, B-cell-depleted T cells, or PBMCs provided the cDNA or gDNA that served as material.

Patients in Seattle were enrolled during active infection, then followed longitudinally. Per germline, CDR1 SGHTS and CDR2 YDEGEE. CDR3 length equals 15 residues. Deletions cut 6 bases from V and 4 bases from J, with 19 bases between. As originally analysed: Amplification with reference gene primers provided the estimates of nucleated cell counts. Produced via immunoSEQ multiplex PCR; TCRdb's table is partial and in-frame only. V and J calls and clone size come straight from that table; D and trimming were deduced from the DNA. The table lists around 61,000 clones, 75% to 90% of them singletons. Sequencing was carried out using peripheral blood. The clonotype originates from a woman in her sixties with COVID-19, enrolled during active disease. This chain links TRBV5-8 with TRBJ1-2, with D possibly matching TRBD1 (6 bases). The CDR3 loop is CASTFEGRGFYGYTF. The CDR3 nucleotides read TGTGCCAGCACCTTCGAGGGCAGGGGCTTCTATGGCTACACCTTC.